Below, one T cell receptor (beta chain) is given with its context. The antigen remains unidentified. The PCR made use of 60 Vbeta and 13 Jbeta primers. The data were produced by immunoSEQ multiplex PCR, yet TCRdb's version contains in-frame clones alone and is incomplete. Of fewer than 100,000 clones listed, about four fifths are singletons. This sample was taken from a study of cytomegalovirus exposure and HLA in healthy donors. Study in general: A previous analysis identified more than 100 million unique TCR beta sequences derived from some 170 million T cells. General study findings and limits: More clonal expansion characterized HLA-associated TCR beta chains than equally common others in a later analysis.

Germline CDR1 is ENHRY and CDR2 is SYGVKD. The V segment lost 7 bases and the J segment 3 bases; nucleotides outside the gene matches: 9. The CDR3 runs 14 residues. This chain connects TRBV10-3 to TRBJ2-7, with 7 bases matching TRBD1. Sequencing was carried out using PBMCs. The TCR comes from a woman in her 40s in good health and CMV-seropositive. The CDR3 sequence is CAITREGARYEQYF. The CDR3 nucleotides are TGTGCCATCACCCGAGAGGGGGCGCGCTACGAGCAGTACTTC.